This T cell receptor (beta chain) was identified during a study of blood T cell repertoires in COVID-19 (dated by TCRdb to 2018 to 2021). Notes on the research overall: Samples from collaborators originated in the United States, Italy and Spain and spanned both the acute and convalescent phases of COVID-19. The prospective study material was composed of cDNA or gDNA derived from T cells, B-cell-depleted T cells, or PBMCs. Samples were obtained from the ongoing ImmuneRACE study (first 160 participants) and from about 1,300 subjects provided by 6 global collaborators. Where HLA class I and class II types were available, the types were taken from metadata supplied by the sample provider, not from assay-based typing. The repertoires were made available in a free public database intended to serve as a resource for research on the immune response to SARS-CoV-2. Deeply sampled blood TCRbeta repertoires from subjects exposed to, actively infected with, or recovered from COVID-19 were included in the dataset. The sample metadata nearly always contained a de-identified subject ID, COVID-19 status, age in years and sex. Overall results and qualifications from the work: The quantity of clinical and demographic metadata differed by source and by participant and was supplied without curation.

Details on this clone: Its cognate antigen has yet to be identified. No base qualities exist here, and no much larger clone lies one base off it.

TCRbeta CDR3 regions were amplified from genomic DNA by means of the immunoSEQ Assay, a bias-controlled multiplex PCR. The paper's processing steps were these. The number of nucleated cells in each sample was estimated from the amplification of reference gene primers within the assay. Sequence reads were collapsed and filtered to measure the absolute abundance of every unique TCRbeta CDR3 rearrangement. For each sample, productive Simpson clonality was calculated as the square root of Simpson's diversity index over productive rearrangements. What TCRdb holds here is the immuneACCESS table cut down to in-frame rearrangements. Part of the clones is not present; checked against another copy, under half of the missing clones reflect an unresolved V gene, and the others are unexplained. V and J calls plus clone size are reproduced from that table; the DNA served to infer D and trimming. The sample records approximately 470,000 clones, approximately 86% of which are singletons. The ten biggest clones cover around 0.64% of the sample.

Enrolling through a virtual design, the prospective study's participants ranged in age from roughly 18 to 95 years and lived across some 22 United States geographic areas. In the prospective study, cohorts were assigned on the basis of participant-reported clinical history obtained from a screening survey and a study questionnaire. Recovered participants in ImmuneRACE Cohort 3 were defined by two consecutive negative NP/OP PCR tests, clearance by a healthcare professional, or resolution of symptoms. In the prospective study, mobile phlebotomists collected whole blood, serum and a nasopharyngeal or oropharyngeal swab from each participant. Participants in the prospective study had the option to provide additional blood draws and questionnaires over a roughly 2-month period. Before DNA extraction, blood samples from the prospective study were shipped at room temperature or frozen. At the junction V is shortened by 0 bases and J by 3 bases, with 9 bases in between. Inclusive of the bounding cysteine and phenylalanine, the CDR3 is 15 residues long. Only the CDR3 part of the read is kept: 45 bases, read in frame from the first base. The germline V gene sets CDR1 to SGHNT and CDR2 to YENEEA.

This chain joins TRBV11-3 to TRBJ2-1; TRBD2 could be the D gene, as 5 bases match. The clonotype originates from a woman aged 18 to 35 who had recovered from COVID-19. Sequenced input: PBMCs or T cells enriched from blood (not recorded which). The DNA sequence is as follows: TGTGCCAGCAGCTTAGAGTCACTAGGCTACAATGAGCAGTTCTTC. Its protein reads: CASSLESLGYNEQFF.